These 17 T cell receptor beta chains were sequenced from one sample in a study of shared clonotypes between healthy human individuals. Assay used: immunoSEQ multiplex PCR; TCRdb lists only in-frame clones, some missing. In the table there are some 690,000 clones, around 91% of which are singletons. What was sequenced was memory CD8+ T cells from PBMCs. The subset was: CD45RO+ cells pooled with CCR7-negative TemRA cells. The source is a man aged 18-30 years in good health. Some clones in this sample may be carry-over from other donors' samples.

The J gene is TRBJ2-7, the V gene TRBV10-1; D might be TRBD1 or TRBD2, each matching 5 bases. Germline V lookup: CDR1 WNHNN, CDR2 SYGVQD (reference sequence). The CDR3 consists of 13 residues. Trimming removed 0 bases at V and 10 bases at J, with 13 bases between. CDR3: CASSESGTVFQYF. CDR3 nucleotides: TGCGCCAGCAGTGAGTCCGGGACGGTGTTCCAGTACTTC.

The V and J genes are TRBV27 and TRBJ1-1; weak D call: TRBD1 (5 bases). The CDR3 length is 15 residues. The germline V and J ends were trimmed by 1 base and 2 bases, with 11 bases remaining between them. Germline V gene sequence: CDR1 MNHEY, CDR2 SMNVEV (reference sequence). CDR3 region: CASSLFGTLNTEAFF. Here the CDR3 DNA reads TGTGCCAGCAGTTTATTCGGGACCCTAAACACTGAAGCTTTCTTT.

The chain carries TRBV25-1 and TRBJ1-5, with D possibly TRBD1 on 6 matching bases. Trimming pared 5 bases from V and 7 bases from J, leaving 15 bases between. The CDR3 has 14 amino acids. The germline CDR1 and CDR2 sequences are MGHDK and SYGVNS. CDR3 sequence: CASSQGGARQPQHF. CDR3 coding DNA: TGTGCCAGCAGTCAAGGGGGGGCCAGGCAGCCCCAGCATTTT.

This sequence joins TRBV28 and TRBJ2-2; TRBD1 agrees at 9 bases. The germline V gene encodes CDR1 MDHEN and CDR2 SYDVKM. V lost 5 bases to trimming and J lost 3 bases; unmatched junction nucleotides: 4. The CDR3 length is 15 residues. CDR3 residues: CASSPWTGDTGELFF. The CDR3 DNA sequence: TGTGCCAGCAGTCCCTGGACAGGGGACACCGGGGAGCTGTTTTTT.

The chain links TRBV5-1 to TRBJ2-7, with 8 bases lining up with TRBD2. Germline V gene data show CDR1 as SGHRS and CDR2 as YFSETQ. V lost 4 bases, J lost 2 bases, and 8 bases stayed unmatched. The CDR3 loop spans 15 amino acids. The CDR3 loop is CASSPTAGGAYEQYF. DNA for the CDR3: TGCGCCAGCAGCCCGACGGCGGGAGGAGCCTACGAGCAGTACTTC.

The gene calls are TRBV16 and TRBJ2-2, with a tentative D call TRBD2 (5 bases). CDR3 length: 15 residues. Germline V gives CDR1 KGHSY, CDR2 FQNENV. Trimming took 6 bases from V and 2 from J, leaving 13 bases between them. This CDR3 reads CASSPTGYNTGELFF. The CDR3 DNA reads TGTGCCAGCAGTCCAACGGGGTACAACACCGGGGAGCTGTTTTTT.

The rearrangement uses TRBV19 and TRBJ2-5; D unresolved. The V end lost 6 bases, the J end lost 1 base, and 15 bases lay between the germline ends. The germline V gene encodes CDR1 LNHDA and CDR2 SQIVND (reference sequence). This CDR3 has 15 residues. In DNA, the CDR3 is TGTGCCAGTAGACTAATCGACTCGCTCCAAGAGACCCAGTACTTC. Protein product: CASRLIDSLQETQYF.

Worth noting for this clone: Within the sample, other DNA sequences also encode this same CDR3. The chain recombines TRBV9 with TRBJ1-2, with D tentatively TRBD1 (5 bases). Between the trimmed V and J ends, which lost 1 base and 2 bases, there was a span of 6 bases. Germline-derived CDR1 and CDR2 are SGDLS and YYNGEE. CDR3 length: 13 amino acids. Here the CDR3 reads CASSVQGNYGYTF. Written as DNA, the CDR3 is TGTGCCAGCAGCGTACAGGGAAACTATGGCTACACCTTC.

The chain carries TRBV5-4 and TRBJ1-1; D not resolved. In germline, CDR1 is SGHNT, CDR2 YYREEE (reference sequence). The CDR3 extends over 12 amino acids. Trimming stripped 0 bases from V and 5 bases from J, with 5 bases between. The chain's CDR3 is CASSLGMTEAFF. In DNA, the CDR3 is TGTGCCAGCAGCTTGGGGATGACTGAAGCTTTCTTT.

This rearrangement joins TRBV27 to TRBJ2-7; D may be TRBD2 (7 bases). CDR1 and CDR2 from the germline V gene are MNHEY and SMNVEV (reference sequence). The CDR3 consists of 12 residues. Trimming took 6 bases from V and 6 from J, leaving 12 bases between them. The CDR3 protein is CASSPRGGEQYF. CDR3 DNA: TGTGCCAGCAGCCCAAGGGGGGGCGAGCAGTACTTC.

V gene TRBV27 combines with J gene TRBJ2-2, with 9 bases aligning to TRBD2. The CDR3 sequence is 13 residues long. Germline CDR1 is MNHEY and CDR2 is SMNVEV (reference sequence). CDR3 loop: CATSAGGAGELFF. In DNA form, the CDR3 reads TGTGCTACCTCGGCGGGAGGGGCCGGGGAGCTGTTTTTT.

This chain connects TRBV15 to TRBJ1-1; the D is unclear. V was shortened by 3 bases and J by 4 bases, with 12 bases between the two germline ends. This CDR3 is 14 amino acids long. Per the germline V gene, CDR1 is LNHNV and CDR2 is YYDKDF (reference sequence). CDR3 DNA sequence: TGTGCCACCAGCAGTTTATTGTTGAGCACTGAAGCTTTCTTT. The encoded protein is CATSSLLLSTEAFF.

The CDR3 coding sequence is TGTGCCAGCAGCGTAGAGGGAGGGAGTGAAAAACTGTTTTTT. This translates into CASSVEGGSEKLFF. The V gene is TRBV9, the J gene TRBJ1-4, with D uncertain. The CDR3 extends over 14 amino acids. In germline, CDR1 is SGDLS, CDR2 YYNGEE. V was cut by 0 bases and J by 7 bases, with 10 bases left in between.

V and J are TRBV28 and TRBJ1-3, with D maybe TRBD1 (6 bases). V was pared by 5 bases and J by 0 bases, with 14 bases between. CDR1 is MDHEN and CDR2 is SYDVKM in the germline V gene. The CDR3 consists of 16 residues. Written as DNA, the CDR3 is TGTGCCAGCAGTGCCTGGACAGCGGTCTCTGGAAACACCATATATTTT. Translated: CASSAWTAVSGNTIYF.

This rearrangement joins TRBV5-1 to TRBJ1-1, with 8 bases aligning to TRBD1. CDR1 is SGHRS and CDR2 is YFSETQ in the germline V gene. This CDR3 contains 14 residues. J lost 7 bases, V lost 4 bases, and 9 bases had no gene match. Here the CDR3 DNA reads TGCGCCAGCAGCGACAGAGAACAGGGGGTTGAAGCTTTCTTT. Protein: CASSDREQGVEAFF.

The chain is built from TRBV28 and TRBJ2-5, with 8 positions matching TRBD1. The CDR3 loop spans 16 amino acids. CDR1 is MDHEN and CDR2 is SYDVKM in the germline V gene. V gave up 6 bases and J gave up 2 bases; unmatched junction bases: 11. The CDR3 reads CASSPLRTGWQETQYF. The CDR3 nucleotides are TGTGCCAGCAGCCCACTAAGGACAGGGTGGCAAGAGACCCAGTACTTC. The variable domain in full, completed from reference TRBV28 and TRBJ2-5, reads DVKVTQSSRYLVKRTGEKVFLECVQDMDHENMFWYRQDPGLGLRLIYFSYDVKMKEKGDIPEGYSVSREKKERFSLILESASTNQTSMYLCASSPLRTGWQETQYFGPGTRLLVL.

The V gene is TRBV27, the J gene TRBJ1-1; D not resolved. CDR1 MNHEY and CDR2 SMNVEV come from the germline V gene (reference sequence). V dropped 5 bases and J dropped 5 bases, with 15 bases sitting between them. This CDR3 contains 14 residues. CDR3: CASSPIPRGTEAFF. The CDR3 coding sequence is TGTGCCAGCAGTCCGATCCCCCGAGGAACTGAAGCTTTCTTT.